This T cell receptor beta chain derives from a study of somatic mutations in cytotoxic T cells in rheumatoid arthritis. Using immunoSEQ multiplex PCR, the repertoire was profiled, and TCRdb retains in-frame clones only, with some absent. The sample contains around 20,000 clones, roughly 80% of which appear only once. CDR3 length: 14 amino acids. Between the trimmed V and J ends, which lost 5 bases and 4 bases, there was a span of 14 bases. From germline, CDR1 is PRHDT and CDR2 FYEKMQ (reference sequence). The chain recombines TRBV13 with TRBJ1-2; no clear D gene. What was sequenced was CD8+ T cells sorted from blood. The clonotype was recovered from a woman aged 60-70 years in good health. In nucleotides, the CDR3 is TGTGCCAGCAGCCGCGGACCGAACGCCTATGGCTACACCTTC. Amino acids: CASSRGPNAYGYTF.